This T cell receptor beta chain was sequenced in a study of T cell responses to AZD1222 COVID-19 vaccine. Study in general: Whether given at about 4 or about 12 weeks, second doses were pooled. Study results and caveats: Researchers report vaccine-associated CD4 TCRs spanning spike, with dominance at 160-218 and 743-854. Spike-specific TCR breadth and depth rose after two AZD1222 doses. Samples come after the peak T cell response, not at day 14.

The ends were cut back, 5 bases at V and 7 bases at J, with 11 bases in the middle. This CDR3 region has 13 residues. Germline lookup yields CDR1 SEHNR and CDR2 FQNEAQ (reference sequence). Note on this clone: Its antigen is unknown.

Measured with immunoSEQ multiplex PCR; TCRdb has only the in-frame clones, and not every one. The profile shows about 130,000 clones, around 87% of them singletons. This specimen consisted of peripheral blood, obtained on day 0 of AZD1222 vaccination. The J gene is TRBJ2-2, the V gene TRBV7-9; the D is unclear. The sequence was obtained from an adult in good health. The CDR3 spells CASSLSVDGELFF. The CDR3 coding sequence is TGTGCCAGCAGCCTATCGGTGGACGGGGAGCTGTTTTTT. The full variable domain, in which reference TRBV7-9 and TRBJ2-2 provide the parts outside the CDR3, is DTGVSQNPRHKITKRGQNVTFRCDPISEHNRLYWYRQTLGQGPEFLTYFQNEAQLEKSRLLSDRFSAERPKGSFSTLEIQRTEQGDSAMYLCASSLSVDGELFFGEGSRLTVL.